These 24 T cell receptor beta chains came from one sample sequenced in a study of T cells of healthy individuals. TCRdb re-called the 5' RACE reads with MiXCR, one entry per CDR3 protein. The sample has around 98,000 distinct CDR3 sequences, around 17% seen once. The receptors derive from a human donor in good health.

V is TRBV5-1 and J is TRBJ1-2; D is unclear. The germline V and J ends were trimmed by 5 bases and 4 bases, with 15 bases remaining between them. Germline CDR1 and CDR2: SGHRS and YFSETQ. This CDR3 region has 14 residues. The CDR3 DNA follows: TGCGCCAGCAGTTTTGACCCGAGCGGCTATGGCTACACCTTC. Translated, it gives CASSFDPSGYGYTF.

This clonotype was counted only a few times. V gene TRBV4-2 combines with J gene TRBJ2-7; perhaps TRBD1 as D (5 bases). Germline loops: CDR1 LGHNA, CDR2 YNFKEQ. V lost 0 bases and J lost 6, with 15 bases in between. The CDR3 length is 15 residues. In DNA form, the CDR3 reads TGTGCCAGCAGCCAAGAATGGTCAGGGTATGGCGAGCAGTACTTC. Its protein product is CASSQEWSGYGEQYF.

The gene calls are TRBV28 and TRBJ2-7; the match to TRBD2 covers 9 bases. Germline assignment: CDR1 MDHEN and CDR2 SYDVKM. The CDR3 contains 16 residues. V lost 5 bases, J lost 0 bases, and 8 bases stayed unmatched. CDR3 sequence (DNA): TGTGCCAGCAGTCTTCAATCTAGCGGGACCTCCTACGAGCAGTACTTC. Translation: CASSLQSSGTSYEQYF. The whole variable domain, remainder taken from reference TRBV28 and TRBJ2-7, is DVKVTQSSRYLVKRTGEKVFLECVQDMDHENMFWYRQDPGLGLRLIYFSYDVKMKEKGDIPEGYSVSREKKERFSLILESASTNQTSMYLCASSLQSSGTSYEQYFGPGTRLTVT.

The sample holds a few counts of this clonotype. The V gene is TRBV2, the J gene TRBJ2-6; D not resolved. The V end was cut by 4 bases, the J end by 13 bases, with 5 bases between. The CDR3 has 10 residues. Germline CDR1 SNHLY, CDR2 FYNNEI. The CDR3 here is CASSGQVLTF. CDR3 nucleotides: TGTGCCAGCAGTGGCCAAGTCCTGACTTTC.

In this sample, this clonotype turned up a few times. The chain couples TRBV29-1 to TRBJ2-1; D not certain. Trimming shortened V by 7 bases and J by 6 bases, and 10 bases separated the two germline ends. The length of the CDR3 is 11 residues. CDR1 is SQVTM and CDR2 is ANQGSEA in the germline V gene. This chain's CDR3 is CSEPCCNEQFF. The CDR3 bases are TGCAGCGAACCCTGCTGCAATGAGCAGTTCTTC.

In this sample, this clonotype turned up many times. The chain links TRBV20-1 to TRBJ2-1, with TRBD2 matching 8 bases. The V gene's germline CDR1 is DFQATT and CDR2 SNEGSKA (reference sequence). V lost 5 bases and J lost 6; bases outside the gene matches: 9. The CDR3 is 14 amino acids. The CDR3 coding sequence is TGCAGTGCTGCAAAGCGGGAGCGCCGCAATGAGCAGTTCTTC. Its protein is CSAAKRERRNEQFF.

The V call is TRBV6-1, the J call TRBJ2-2, with a tentative D call TRBD2 (6 bases). The CDR3 is made up of 16 amino acids. V was trimmed by 6 bases and J by 3 bases, leaving 17 bases between them. Germline V gene data show CDR1 as MNHNS and CDR2 as SASEGT. In DNA form, the CDR3 reads TGTGCCAGCAGCCCCCCGGGACTTAGCGACACCGGGGAGCTGTTTTTT. Protein sequence: CASSPPGLSDTGELFF.

V is TRBV6-4 and J is TRBJ2-3; unclear D gene. V was clipped by 4 bases and J by 3 bases, with 11 bases between them. Per the germline V gene, CDR1 is MRHNA and CDR2 is SNTAGT. The CDR3 covers 14 residues. This CDR3 is CASSANDYTDTQYF. The CDR3 bases are TGTGCCAGCAGTGCCAATGATTATACAGATACGCAGTATTTT.

Comments on this clonotype: A much larger clone sits a single nucleotide away, making a read error possible. The CDR3 is CASSLAGGPTGELFF. For the CDR3, the DNA is TGTGCCAGCAGCTTAGCGGGAGGGCCCACCGGGGAGCTGTTTTTT. J is TRBJ2-2 and V is TRBV7-2; TRBD2 matches 7 bases. The length of the CDR3 is 15 residues. Germline V lookup: CDR1 SGHTA, CDR2 FQGNSA. V dropped 0 bases and J dropped 4; count of bases not matched to a gene: 2.

This clonotype was found many times. This sequence joins TRBV20-1 and TRBJ1-5, with D possibly TRBD1 on 5 matching bases. Germline V gives CDR1 DFQATT, CDR2 SNEGSKA (reference sequence). V was cut by 2 bases and J by 15 bases, with 14 bases left in between. This CDR3 spans 11 amino acids. DNA of the CDR3: TGCAGTGCTAGAAGCCGGGACCGTGGGCATTTT. It specifies CSARSRDRGHF.

The chain is built from TRBV20-1 and TRBJ2-3; D remains ambiguous. The germline V and J ends were trimmed by 3 bases and 3 bases, with 10 bases remaining between them. CDR3 size: 13 residues. The V gene's germline CDR1 is DFQATT and CDR2 SNEGSKA (reference sequence). CDR3 loop: CSARRPSTDTQYF. DNA for the CDR3: TGCAGTGCTAGGAGGCCCAGTACAGATACGCAGTATTTT.

This clonotype was detected ten times or more. The V and J genes are TRBV3-1 and TRBJ2-7; D tentatively reads TRBD1 or TRBD2 (5 bases each). The CDR3 is 13 residues long. Germline CDR1 is LGHDT and CDR2 is YNNKEL (reference sequence). V gave up 2 bases and J gave up 3 bases, with 8 bases separating them. For the CDR3, the DNA is TGTGCCAGCAGCCAACAGGGACGCTACGAGCAGTACTTC. Translating gives CASSQQGRYEQYF.

At least ten counts were recorded for this clonotype. This rearrangement joins TRBV12-3 or TRBV12-4 to TRBJ1-3; TRBD1 might be the D (6 bases). The CDR3 runs 17 residues. The V gene lost 3 bases and the J gene lost 0 bases, with 15 bases spanning the gap. CDR3 DNA sequence: TGTGCCAGCAGTTTTAATGCGGGAGGGGGCTCTGGAAACACCATATATTTT. Translation: CASSFNAGGGSGNTIYF.

This clonotype turned up a few times. The rearrangement uses TRBV19 and TRBJ2-7, with D possibly TRBD2 on 6 matching bases. The germline V gene encodes CDR1 LNHDA and CDR2 SQIVND (reference sequence). The CDR3 spans 14 residues. Trimming left V 6 bases short and J 2 bases short, with 14 bases between. The CDR3 bases are TGTGCCAGTAGCCGCCCGGGAGAGGCCTACGAGCAGTACTTC. Translated: CASSRPGEAYEQYF.

Comment on this clonotype: Sequence at one end of the junction differs from germline and may be a read error. The V gene is TRBV6-2 or TRBV6-3, the J gene TRBJ2-3; 16 positions match TRBD2. Germline V gene sequence: CDR1 MNHEY, CDR2 SVGEGT. This CDR3 has 13 residues. The CDR3 protein is CASSYLGLAGGLF. As DNA, the CDR3 is TGTGCCAGCAGTTACCTGGGACTAGCGGGAGGGCTTTTT.

This clonotype was counted between two and nine times. The gene calls are TRBV4-2 and TRBJ1-4; 8 bases fit TRBD1. CDR3 length: 17 amino acids. Trimming took 0 bases from V and 7 from J; bases not matched to a gene: 10. Germline CDR1 LGHNA, CDR2 YNFKEQ. DNA of the CDR3: TGTGCCAGCAGCCAAGAGTCATTCAGGGGGCGACTTGAAAAACTGTTTTTT. Translation gives CASSQESFRGRLEKLFF.

This chain connects TRBV29-1 to TRBJ2-5; TRBD2 matches at 9 bases. CDR1 and CDR2 (germline): SQVTM, ANQGSEA. This CDR3 spans 15 amino acids. V was clipped by 0 bases and J by 10 bases; unmatched bases: 12. CDR3 protein: CSVEDGLAGGRSQYF. The CDR3 DNA follows: TGCAGCGTTGAAGACGGGCTGGCGGGAGGGAGAAGCCAGTACTTC.

This clonotype was observed a handful of times. The gene calls are TRBV7-9 and TRBJ1-1, with TRBD1 matching over 7 bases. Germline CDR1 reads SEHNR; CDR2 reads FQNEAQ (reference sequence). The CDR3 covers 17 residues. The V gene end was trimmed by 0 bases and the J gene end by 1 base; junction bases not matched to a gene: 8. CDR3 coding DNA: TGTGCCAGCAGCTTAGCGCCTGGTCGGACAGGGAACACTGAAGCTTTCTTT. Amino acids: CASSLAPGRTGNTEAFF.

This clonotype was recorded at least ten times. Here the CDR3 reads CASSLEDPFVYNEQFF. In DNA form, the CDR3 reads TGTGCCAGCAGCCTCGAGGATCCTTTCGTTTACAATGAGCAGTTCTTC. J is TRBJ2-1 and V is TRBV14; D unresolved. V lost 4 bases and J lost 4, with 17 bases in between. This CDR3 has 16 residues. The germline CDR1 and CDR2 sequences are SGHDN and FVKESK.

This clonotype was seen many times. The chain carries TRBV18 and TRBJ1-1; no definite D call. The V end was cut by 3 bases, the J end by 2 bases, with 7 bases between. This CDR3 has 13 amino acids. Germline CDR1 and CDR2: KGHSH and LQKENI. Here the CDR3 reads CASSPSENTEAFF. For the CDR3, the DNA is TGTGCCAGCTCACCCTCAGAAAACACTGAAGCTTTCTTT.

The chain links TRBV7-2 to TRBJ1-2, with 11 bases fitting TRBD1. Looked up from germline, CDR1 is SGHTA and CDR2 is FQGNSA. CDR3 length: 15 residues. V trimming: 0 bases; J trimming: 7 bases; junction bases outside the gene matches: 4. The CDR3 loop reads CASSLAWTGGFGYTF. CDR3 sequence (DNA): TGTGCCAGCAGCTTAGCTTGGACAGGGGGCTTTGGCTACACCTTC.

V and J are TRBV6-2 or TRBV6-3 and TRBJ2-7; D gene ambiguous. The CDR3 extends over 17 amino acids. Per the germline V gene, CDR1 is MNHEY and CDR2 is SVGEGT. V lost 2 bases, J lost 6 bases, and 23 bases lay in between. The CDR3 is CASSYPPDRPQPGEQYF. The CDR3 nucleotides read TGTGCCAGCAGTTACCCACCTGACCGTCCCCAACCGGGCGAGCAGTACTTC.

The CDR3 DNA follows: TGTGCCAGCAGCTTATCTGTCTTTACTAGCACAGATACGCAGTATTTT. Its protein is CASSLSVFTSTDTQYF. The chain couples TRBV7-9 to TRBJ2-3, with D uncertain. V was cut by 2 bases and J by 0 bases, with 12 bases left in between. The CDR3 covers 16 residues. Germline lookup yields CDR1 SEHNR and CDR2 FQNEAQ (reference sequence). The variable domain in full, completed from reference TRBV7-9 and TRBJ2-3, reads DTGVSQNPRHKITKRGQNVTFRCDPISEHNRLYWYRQTLGQGPEFLTYFQNEAQLEKSRLLSDRFSAERPKGSFSTLEIQRTEQGDSAMYLCASSLSVFTSTDTQYFGPGTRLTVL.

This clonotype appeared a few times. The chain joins TRBV2 to TRBJ1-5, with 7 bases fitting TRBD1. Trimming at V came to 8 bases and at J to 5 bases, leaving 6 bases not matched to a gene. Germline lookup yields CDR1 SNHLY and CDR2 FYNNEI. The CDR3 covers 13 residues. The CDR3 DNA follows: TGTGCCAGCCAACAGGGGCCCGATCAGCCCCAGCATTTT. It is translated as CASQQGPDQPQHF. Looking up the rest from reference TRBV2 and TRBJ1-5 gives the full variable domain: EPEVTQTPSHQVTQMGQEVILRCVPISNHLYFYWYRQILGQKVEFLVSFYNNEISEKSEIFDDQFSVERPDGSNFTLKIRSTKLEDSAMYFCASQQGPDQPQHFGDGTRLSIL.